Shown below are 2 T cell receptor beta chains from a single sample sequenced in a study of blood T cell repertoires in COVID-19 (dated by TCRdb to about 2020). The protocol used for the library was the immunoSEQ multiplex PCR assay. The immuneACCESS repertoire file appears here via TCRdb, limited to in-frame rearrangements. These files lack a portion of the clones; in checked studies, under half of the deficit traces to unresolved V genes, and the cause of the others is not known. In all, the sample holds roughly 500,000 clones, and 70% to 90% of those were seen once. The ten largest clones take up about 3% of the sample. Sequenced material: peripheral blood. The receptors come from a human donor in a cohort sampled during active COVID-19.

This rearrangement joins TRBV4-3 to TRBJ1-2, with 7 bases identical to TRBD1. CDR3 size: 14 residues. Per the germline V gene, CDR1 is LGHNA and CDR2 is YSLEER. V shed 5 bases and J 8 bases; nucleotides not matched to a gene: 11. The CDR3 sequence is CASSWRPGTDGYTF. CDR3 coding DNA: TGCGCCAGCAGCTGGAGACCCGGGACAGACGGCTACACCTTC.

In the case of this clone: This same CDR3 is encoded by further DNA sequences in the sample. V is TRBV7-3 and J is TRBJ2-7, with 13 bases that match TRBD2. The V gene end was trimmed by 5 bases and the J gene end by 3 bases; junction bases not matched to a gene: 4. The CDR3 has 15 residues. In germline, CDR1 is SGHTA, CDR2 FQGTGA. CDR3 nucleotides: TGTGCCAGCAGCCTCGGGACTAGCGGGAACTACGAGCAGTACTTC. Encoded protein: CASSLGTSGNYEQYF.